Listed here are 8 T cell receptor beta chains from one sample, sequenced in a study of T cells in Graves' hyperthyroidism and ophthalmopathy. Amplification of TCR beta CDR3 regions was performed using RNA transcripts as template. A first-round RT-PCR of the TCR CDR3 used the HTBI primer set. A single record per CDR3 protein comes from TCRdb applying MiXCR to the multiplex PCR reads. Of approximately 200,000 distinct CDR3 sequences listed, about 18% are singletons. The sample taken for sequencing was blood. The origin of the receptors is a man in his forties or fifties with Graves' hyperthyroidism.

The sample holds many counts of this clonotype. J is TRBJ1-1 and V is TRBV5-1; unclear D gene. Trimming cost V 3 bases and J 4 bases, with 10 bases left between them. Germline loops: CDR1 SGHRS, CDR2 YFSETQ. The CDR3 has 13 amino acids. Here the CDR3 DNA reads TGCGCCAGCAGCTGGGAAGAAGCCACTGAAGCTTTCTTT. It encodes CASSWEEATEAFF.

This clonotype was recorded many times. The CDR3 DNA sequence: TGCGCCAGCAGCCCTACAGGGTCTGGTGCCAAAAACATTCAGTACTTC. This codes for CASSPTGSGAKNIQYF. V usage is TRBV5-1 and J usage is TRBJ2-4; a weak D match, TRBD1 (6 bases). Trimming stripped 4 bases from V and 1 base from J, with 15 bases between. CDR1 is SGHRS, CDR2 YFSETQ, per germline. The CDR3 length is 16 residues. The variable domain in full, completed from reference TRBV5-1 and TRBJ2-4, reads KAGVTQTPRYLIKTRGQQVTLSCSPISGHRSVSWYQQTPGQGLQFLFEYFSETQRNKGNFPGRFSGRQFSNSRSEMNVSTLELGDSALYLCASSPTGSGAKNIQYFGAGTRLSVL.

This clonotype was recorded at least ten times. J is TRBJ2-1 and V is TRBV6-1; the match to TRBD2 covers 13 bases. The ends lost 8 bases at V and 0 bases at J; junction bases unmatched: 7. This CDR3 is built from 17 residues. The germline CDR1 and CDR2 sequences are MNHNS and SASEGT. The CDR3 sequence: CASSPGLAGYSYNEQFF. The CDR3 nucleotides read TGTGCCAGCTCCCCGGGACTAGCGGGGTACTCCTACAATGAGCAGTTCTTC.

This clonotype has just a few counts. This CDR3 is CASSPTLDSYTEAFF. The CDR3 bases are TGTGCCAGCAGCCCAACCCTGGACAGCTACACTGAAGCTTTCTTT. The chain employs TRBV5-4 and TRBJ1-1, with D perhaps matching TRBD1 (6 bases). Germline CDR1 SGHNT, CDR2 YYREEE (reference sequence). CDR3 length: 15 residues. The germline V and J ends were trimmed by 4 bases and 3 bases, with 16 bases remaining between them.

This clonotype was detected many times. J is TRBJ2-7 and V is TRBV30; D is undetermined. Looked up from germline, CDR1 is GTSNPN and CDR2 is SVGIG (reference sequence). The CDR3 runs 14 residues. Between the trimmed V and J ends, which lost 5 bases and 7 bases, there was a span of 21 bases. CDR3 loop: CAWPSESRLWEQYF. The CDR3 nucleotides are TGTGCCTGGCCAAGCGAGTCTAGGCTTTGGGAGCAGTACTTC.

This clonotype has more than one count but fewer than ten. The chain is built from TRBV9 and TRBJ2-3; 11 bases fit TRBD2. The V gene's germline CDR1 is SGDLS and CDR2 YYNGEE. The V and J ends lost 2 bases and 3 bases, in that order; junction bases with no gene match: 14. The CDR3 spans 19 residues. CDR3: CASSVGRVAGGPGTDTQYF. CDR3 nucleotide sequence: TGTGCCAGCAGCGTCGGGCGCGTAGCGGGGGGGCCGGGGACAGATACGCAGTATTTT.

This clonotype was counted at least ten times. This chain connects TRBV12-3 or TRBV12-4 to TRBJ2-3; D is perhaps TRBD2 (5 bases). The V and J ends lost 1 base and 7 bases respectively, with 9 bases between them. The CDR3 has 13 residues. Here the CDR3 DNA reads TGTGCCAGCAGTTTAGGAGGGCACTATACGCAGTATTTT. Residues: CASSLGGHYTQYF.

This clonotype was seen repeatedly, ten times or more. This chain connects TRBV3-1 to TRBJ2-7; D gene unclear. Trimming left V 4 bases short and J 0 bases short, with 13 bases between. The CDR3 spans 15 residues. The germline V gene has CDR1 LGHDT and CDR2 YNNKEL (reference sequence). The CDR3 is CASSPSLLSSYEQYF. Written as DNA, the CDR3 is TGTGCCAGCAGCCCCTCTCTTCTTAGCTCCTACGAGCAGTACTTC.